The next 32 T cell receptor beta chains were all read from a single sample in a study of cytomegalovirus exposure and HLA in healthy donors. The PCR made use of 60 Vbeta and 13 Jbeta primers. TCRdb's table, derived via immunoSEQ multiplex PCR, lists solely in-frame clones and lacks some. Here the sample spans fewer than 200,000 clones, over 75% being singletons. The sample comprised PBMCs. Every receptor here comes from a woman in her fifties or sixties in good health and CMV-seronegative.

The chain joins TRBV19 to TRBJ1-5; the match to TRBD1 covers 9 bases. Germline lookup yields CDR1 LNHDA and CDR2 SQIVND (reference sequence). V gave up 4 bases and J gave up 6 bases; unmatched junction bases: 10. CDR3 length equals 16 residues. As DNA, the CDR3 is TGTGCCAGTAGTACCATACCGGGACAGGGTACTCAGCCCCAGCATTTT. Protein product: CASSTIPGQGTQPQHF.

V and J are TRBV5-1 and TRBJ1-1; no clear D gene. Trimming took 0 bases from V and 0 from J, leaving 12 bases between them. Germline lookup yields CDR1 SGHRS and CDR2 YFSETQ. The CDR3 contains 16 residues. The CDR3 coding sequence is TGCGCCAGCAGCTTGGGACAACCTTATCTGAACACTGAAGCTTTCTTT. It codes for CASSLGQPYLNTEAFF.

This clone came up once. The rearrangement joins TRBV4-3 to TRBJ2-7; 10 nucleotides match TRBD1. With V trimmed by 1 base and J by 4 bases, 7 bases remained unmatched. Per germline, CDR1 LGHNA and CDR2 YSLEER. The CDR3 loop spans 16 amino acids. The CDR3 sequence is CASSQVFGQGVYEQYF. The CDR3 bases are TGCGCCAGCAGCCAAGTTTTCGGACAGGGGGTATACGAGCAGTACTTC.

The rearrangement links TRBV19 to TRBJ2-5, with D maybe TRBD1 (5 bases). In germline, CDR1 is LNHDA, CDR2 SQIVND (reference sequence). The length of the CDR3 is 11 residues. V was trimmed by 6 bases and J by 5 bases, leaving 7 bases between them. The CDR3 DNA follows: TGTGCCAGTAGGGGGCTGGAGACCCAGTACTTC. It yields the protein CASRGLETQYF. Full variable domain (rest looked up from reference TRBV19 and TRBJ2-5): DGGITQSPKYLFRKEGQNVTLSCEQNLNHDAMYWYRQDPGQGLRLIYYSQIVNDFQKGDIAEGYSVSREKKESFPLTVTSAQKNPTAFYLCASRGLETQYFGPGTRLLVL.

The chain combines TRBV5-8 with TRBJ1-5, with no clear D. The CDR3 extends over 15 amino acids. Trimming left V 0 bases short and J 3 bases short, with 10 bases between. Looked up from germline, CDR1 is SGHTS and CDR2 is YDEGEE. CDR3 sequence: CASSLGTAINQPQHF. The CDR3, as DNA: TGTGCCAGCAGCTTGGGAACAGCTATCAATCAGCCCCAGCATTTT.

The gene calls are TRBV5-4 and TRBJ2-2, with no clear D. CDR3 size: 13 residues. Trimming removed 3 bases from V and 9 bases from J, with 12 bases in between. The germline CDR1 and CDR2 sequences are SGHNT and YYREEE (reference sequence). The CDR3 region is CASSSGTVRELFF. In DNA, the CDR3 is TGTGCCAGCAGCTCCGGTACAGTCCGGGAGCTGTTTTTT.

The chain uses TRBV20-1 and TRBJ2-7; no clear D. V lost 3 bases to trimming and J lost 6 bases, with 9 bases between them. Germline V gene sequence: CDR1 DFQATT, CDR2 SNEGSKA (reference sequence). The CDR3 loop spans 11 amino acids. The CDR3 DNA is TGCAGTGCTAGGTCCCCCTCCGAGCAGTACTTC. This encodes CSARSPSEQYF.

This chain joins TRBV6-1 and TRBJ1-1; 10 nucleotides line up with TRBD1. The V gene's germline CDR1 is MNHNS and CDR2 SASEGT. The length of the CDR3 is 15 residues. V was pared by 2 bases and J by 3 bases, with 3 bases of the junction left unmatched. The CDR3 here is CASSEPGTGDTEAFF. For the CDR3, the DNA is TGTGCCAGCAGTGAACCCGGGACAGGGGACACTGAAGCTTTCTTT.

The chain joins TRBV7-9 to TRBJ2-7, with D possibly TRBD2 on 5 matching bases. The CDR3 loop spans 12 amino acids. V lost 5 bases and J 3 bases, leaving 8 bases between the germline ends. Germline V gives CDR1 SEHNR, CDR2 FQNEAQ (reference sequence). Here the CDR3 reads CASSTGNYEQYF. CDR3 in DNA: TGTGCCAGCAGCACCGGGAACTACGAGCAGTACTTC.

The rearrangement joins TRBV5-4 to TRBJ2-1, with 13 nucleotides matching TRBD2. The CDR3 totals 15 residues. The germline V gene has CDR1 SGHNT and CDR2 YYREEE (reference sequence). The V segment lost 5 bases and the J segment 9 bases; nucleotides outside the gene matches: 8. The CDR3 sequence: CASRMTTSGGIEQFF. CDR3 nucleotide sequence: TGTGCCAGCAGAATGACGACTAGCGGGGGGATTGAGCAGTTCTTC.

The chain recombines TRBV10-3 with TRBJ2-7; 9 nucleotides line up with TRBD1. V shed 3 bases, J shed 6 bases, and the junction held 6 bases outside the gene matches. The CDR3 spans 14 residues. Germline CDR1 is ENHRY and CDR2 is SYGVKD. In DNA, the CDR3 is TGTGCCATCAGTGAACCGGACAGGGGCCCCGAGCAGTACTTC. Protein sequence: CAISEPDRGPEQYF.

This clone was counted only a few times. The chain joins TRBV7-2 to TRBJ2-1; maybe TRBD1 (6 bases). The germline CDR1 and CDR2 sequences are SGHTA and FQGNSA. This CDR3 spans 13 amino acids. V lost 5 bases and J lost 5, with 10 bases in between. This chain's CDR3 is CASSLNRDNEQFF. Here the CDR3 DNA reads TGTGCCAGCAGCCTCAACAGGGACAATGAGCAGTTCTTC.

This clone was picked up one time. The chain joins TRBV2 to TRBJ1-3; D possibly corresponds to TRBD1 (5 bases). V was clipped by 2 bases and J by 2 bases, with 10 bases between them. This CDR3 contains 15 residues. The germline V gene encodes CDR1 SNHLY and CDR2 FYNNEI. The CDR3: CASSEQGHAGNTIYF. The CDR3 bases are TGTGCCAGCAGTGAACAGGGTCATGCTGGAAACACCATATATTTT.

The rearrangement joins TRBV11-2 to TRBJ2-1; 10 bases agree with TRBD1. The length of the CDR3 is 15 residues. The V gene end was trimmed by 1 base and the J gene end by 13 bases; junction bases not matched to a gene: 10. The V gene's germline CDR1 is SGHAT and CDR2 FQNNGV. Here the CDR3 DNA reads TGTGCCAGCAGCTTAGCGGGGACAGGGGTGTTGGGTCAGTTCTTC. Protein: CASSLAGTGVLGQFF.

The chain recombines TRBV13 with TRBJ2-5; 15 nucleotides line up with TRBD2. This CDR3 is built from 17 residues. V dropped 5 bases and J dropped 3; count of bases not matched to a gene: 7. Germline V gives CDR1 PRHDT, CDR2 FYEKMQ (reference sequence). Here the CDR3 DNA reads TGTGCCAGCAGCCCGGCAGGACTAGCGGGAGGGAAAGAGACCCAGTACTTC. Amino acids: CASSPAGLAGGKETQYF.

J is TRBJ2-1 and V is TRBV7-9; possibly TRBD2 for D (7 bases). Trimming removed 5 bases at V and 2 bases at J, with 16 bases between. Germline values: CDR1 SEHNR, CDR2 FQNEAQ (reference sequence). The CDR3 totals 16 residues. CDR3 residues: CASSPLRGGAYNEQFF. CDR3 sequence (DNA): TGTGCCAGCAGCCCCTTGAGGGGGGGGGCCTACAATGAGCAGTTCTTC.

In this sample, this clone turned up a few times. The chain couples TRBV7-9 to TRBJ2-5; perhaps TRBD2 as D (6 bases). The germline V gene has CDR1 SEHNR and CDR2 FQNEAQ (reference sequence). The CDR3 length is 14 residues. Trimming stripped 5 bases from V and 5 bases from J, with 15 bases between. The CDR3 reads CASSPRLGGETQYF. In DNA form, the CDR3 reads TGTGCCAGCAGCCCGAGACTAGGAGGTGAGACCCAGTACTTC.

In its sample, this clone was seen once. The rearrangement joins TRBV5-1 to TRBJ1-5; unclear D gene. Looked up from germline, CDR1 is SGHRS and CDR2 is YFSETQ. The V end lost 0 bases, the J end lost 7 bases, and 2 bases lay between the germline ends. This CDR3 has 11 residues. CDR3 sequence: CASSLVQPQHF. As DNA, the CDR3 is TGCGCCAGCAGCTTGGTACAGCCCCAGCATTTT. The full variable domain, its missing parts supplied by reference TRBV5-1 and TRBJ1-5, is KAGVTQTPRYLIKTRGQQVTLSCSPISGHRSVSWYQQTPGQGLQFLFEYFSETQRNKGNFPGRFSGRQFSNSRSEMNVSTLELGDSALYLCASSLVQPQHFGDGTRLSIL.

The chain employs TRBV19 and TRBJ2-1; D ambiguous. The CDR3 sequence is 18 residues long. Germline V lookup: CDR1 LNHDA, CDR2 SQIVND (reference sequence). Trimming took 3 bases from V and 2 from J, leaving 20 bases between them. CDR3 in amino acids: CASSITSHSEATYNEQFF. As DNA, the CDR3 is TGTGCCAGTAGTATCACGTCCCATTCAGAAGCGACCTACAATGAGCAGTTCTTC.

The chain couples TRBV19 to TRBJ2-7; a possible D gene is TRBD2 (6 bases). Germline V gives CDR1 LNHDA, CDR2 SQIVND (reference sequence). This CDR3 is built from 16 residues. V lost 6 bases and J 5 bases, leaving 23 bases between the germline ends. CDR3 sequence: CASSIFSGESPHEQYF. The CDR3 nucleotides read TGTGCCAGTAGCATTTTTAGCGGAGAATCTCCCCACGAGCAGTACTTC.

The genes are TRBV4-3 and TRBJ2-3, with D possibly being TRBD2 (6 bases). The CDR3 runs to 16 residues. The V end was cut by 0 bases, the J end by 4 bases, with 14 bases between. Germline V lookup: CDR1 LGHNA, CDR2 YSLEER. The CDR3 reads CASSQDWDSISDTQYF. CDR3 in DNA: TGCGCCAGCAGCCAAGATTGGGACTCCATCTCAGATACGCAGTATTTT.

The CDR3, as DNA: TGTGCCAGCAGCTCTCAGGGGTCGGGTCAGCCCCAGCATTTT. This translates into CASSSQGSGQPQHF. The chain employs TRBV7-2 and TRBJ1-5; possible D gene TRBD1, 6 bases. V dropped 4 bases and J dropped 6 bases, with 13 bases sitting between them. The CDR3 loop spans 14 amino acids. Germline loops: CDR1 SGHTA, CDR2 FQGNSA.

The count of this clone is one. V usage is TRBV6-1 and J usage is TRBJ1-2, with 7 bases matching TRBD1. The CDR3 is 14 amino acids. The germline V gene encodes CDR1 MNHNS and CDR2 SASEGT. The V gene end was trimmed by 6 bases and the J gene end by 8 bases; junction bases not matched to a gene: 12. The CDR3, as DNA: TGTGCCAGCAGCCCAAACCGGGACAGTGAAGGCTACACCTTC. Translated, it gives CASSPNRDSEGYTF.

The rearrangement uses TRBV18 and TRBJ1-1, with D uncertain. The CDR3 extends over 14 amino acids. Germline V gene sequence: CDR1 KGHSH, CDR2 LQKENI. V was clipped by 3 bases and J by 5 bases, with 13 bases between them. The chain's CDR3 is CASSPSGTGTEAFF. The CDR3 DNA sequence: TGTGCCAGCTCACCCTCCGGCACGGGGACTGAAGCTTTCTTT.

The J gene is TRBJ1-3, the V gene TRBV18; possibly TRBD1 for D (5 bases). Between the trimmed V and J ends, which lost 2 bases and 4 bases, there was a span of 9 bases. Germline assignment: CDR1 KGHSH and CDR2 LQKENI. This CDR3 comprises 14 residues. The CDR3 is CASSPAGSGNTIYF. CDR3 bases: TGTGCCAGCTCACCAGCAGGGTCGGGAAACACCATATATTTT.

The rearrangement links TRBV7-7 to TRBJ2-3; 14 nucleotides agree with TRBD2. Unmatched junction bases numbered 8, after V lost 2 bases and J lost 1 base. The CDR3 runs to 19 residues. Germline V gene sequence: CDR1 SSHAT, CDR2 FNYEAQ (reference sequence). The CDR3 spells CASSLRLAGGVVCTDTQYF. The CDR3 region has the DNA TGTGCCAGCAGCTTACGACTAGCGGGAGGGGTTGTCTGCACAGATACGCAGTATTTT.

The chain employs TRBV28 and TRBJ2-3; 7 nucleotides agree with TRBD2. The junction had 13 bases not matched to a gene; V was cut back by 10 bases and J by 3 bases. The CDR3 has 15 residues. Germline V CDR1 and CDR2: MDHEN, SYDVKM. Here the CDR3 reads CATSPGGVMTDTQYF. The CDR3 nucleotides are TGTGCCACCAGCCCTGGGGGGGTAATGACAGATACGCAGTATTTT.

The CDR3 region has the DNA TGCAGCGCCAGGACAGGGGGGGACACTGAAGCTTTCTTT. It specifies CSARTGGDTEAFF. The chain recombines TRBV29-1 with TRBJ1-1, with 10 bases matching TRBD1. The junction had 5 bases not matched to a gene; V was cut back by 7 bases and J by 3 bases. Germline V lookup: CDR1 SQVTM, CDR2 ANQGSEA. The CDR3 is 13 residues long. Based on the CDR3 plus reference TRBV29-1 and TRBJ1-1, the full variable domain is SAVISQKPSRDICQRGTSLTIQCQVDSQVTMMFWYRQQPGQSLTLIATANQGSEATYESGFVIDKFPISRPNLTFSTLTVSNMSPEDSSIYLCSARTGGDTEAFFGQGTRLTVV.

V and J are TRBV7-8 and TRBJ2-2, with 9 positions matching TRBD2. The V gene's germline CDR1 is SGHVS and CDR2 FQNEAQ. This CDR3 has 17 residues. V was clipped by 0 bases and J by 1 base; unmatched bases: 3. CDR3 protein: CASSLAPLAGNTGELFF. DNA for the CDR3: TGTGCCAGCAGCTTAGCGCCACTAGCGGGGAACACCGGGGAGCTGTTTTTT.

The CDR3 DNA reads TGTGCCAGCTGCGGGGGAGATACGCAGTATTTT. The encoded protein is CASCGGDTQYF. The chain links TRBV18 to TRBJ2-3, with 7 bases aligning to TRBD2. Germline assignment: CDR1 KGHSH and CDR2 LQKENI. The CDR3 spans 11 residues. The junction had 0 bases not matched to a gene; V was cut back by 7 bases and J by 5 bases.

The chain joins TRBV5-1 to TRBJ2-3; 7 bases fit TRBD2. Per germline, CDR1 SGHRS and CDR2 YFSETQ. The CDR3 extends over 16 amino acids. Trimming cost V 1 base and J 5 bases; bases outside gene matches: 10. The chain's CDR3 is CASSLWPGGSGDTQYF. CDR3 DNA: TGCGCCAGCAGCTTGTGGCCGGGAGGTTCGGGAGATACGCAGTATTTT.

This clone was found a few times. The chain is built from TRBV11-2 and TRBJ2-5, with D tentatively TRBD1 (6 bases). V was trimmed by 6 bases and J by 6 bases, leaving 14 bases between them. Germline CDR1 reads SGHAT; CDR2 reads FQNNGV. This CDR3 is 13 amino acids long. In nucleotides, the CDR3 is TGTGCCAGCAGGAATAACAGGGTACAGACCCAGTACTTC. It translates to CASRNNRVQTQYF.